The 17 T cell receptor beta chains given below trace back to one sample, sequenced in a study of blood T cell repertoires in COVID-19. Produced via immunoSEQ multiplex PCR; TCRdb's table is partial and in-frame only. The sample shows approximately 79,000 clones, 65% to 90% of them seen only once. The sequenced sample was peripheral blood. Receptors were obtained from a woman between 50 and 59 years old with acute or convalescent COVID-19.

The chain links TRBV10-1 to TRBJ2-7, with D uncertain. This CDR3 is 11 amino acids long. Trimming stripped 6 bases from V and 3 bases from J, with 6 bases between. Germline CDR1 is WNHNN and CDR2 is SYGVQD (reference sequence). CDR3 bases: TGCGCCAGCAGCTTCAGCTACGAGCAGTACTTC. Its translation is CASSFSYEQYF.

The V and J genes are TRBV19 and TRBJ1-3, with D uncertain. Germline V gene data show CDR1 as LNHDA and CDR2 as SQIVND (reference sequence). The CDR3 has 17 amino acids. V lost 4 bases and J 0 bases, leaving 16 bases between the germline ends. The CDR3: CASSTDFEPVSGNTIYF. The CDR3 DNA follows: TGTGCCAGTAGTACAGACTTTGAGCCCGTCTCTGGAAACACCATATATTTT.

The gene calls are TRBV24-1 and TRBJ1-5, with D unresolved. Trimming pared 4 bases from V and 4 bases from J, leaving 7 bases between. The CDR3 sequence is 13 residues long. Germline-derived CDR1 and CDR2 are KGHDR and SFDVKD. DNA for the CDR3: TGTGCCACCAGTGACCCCACAAATCAGCCCCAGCATTTT. It encodes CATSDPTNQPQHF.

Here the CDR3 DNA reads TGTGCCAGCAGCTTGCAACAGGTTAACTATGGCTACACCTTC. It encodes CASSLQQVNYGYTF. The rearrangement joins TRBV5-4 to TRBJ1-2; D is perhaps TRBD1 (5 bases). The CDR3 has 14 amino acids. Between the trimmed V and J ends, which lost 1 base and 1 base, there was a span of 8 bases. The germline gives CDR1 SGHNT, CDR2 YYREEE (reference sequence).

This rearrangement joins TRBV4-2 to TRBJ2-7; no firm D call. CDR1 and CDR2 from the germline V gene are LGHNA and YNFKEQ. This CDR3 has 18 amino acids. V lost 2 bases, J lost 0 bases, and 20 bases lay in between. The CDR3 nucleotides are TGTGCCAGCAGCCAATTCCCCCTGCCCAGGATGCCCTCCTACGAGCAGTACTTC. This encodes CASSQFPLPRMPSYEQYF.

This clone appeared once. The genes are TRBV7-3 and TRBJ2-1; 12 nucleotides line up with TRBD2. With 1 base clipped from V and 7 bases from J, the junction kept 2 bases outside the gene matches. Germline V gene data show CDR1 as SGHTA and CDR2 as FQGTGA. The CDR3 is made up of 15 amino acids. CDR3 in amino acids: CASSLSLAGGNEQFF. As DNA, the CDR3 is TGTGCCAGCAGCTTAAGCCTAGCGGGAGGGAATGAGCAGTTCTTC.

The rearrangement joins TRBV12-3 or TRBV12-4 to TRBJ2-3; D gene unclear. With 6 bases removed from V and 8 bases from J, the gap between germline ends came to 15 bases. The CDR3 extends over 13 amino acids. The CDR3 coding sequence is TGTGCCAGCAGGGAAGGCGCGGTTGGTACGCAGTATTTT. This codes for CASREGAVGTQYF.

The genes are TRBV5-1 and TRBJ1-1, with TRBD1 matching 8 bases. Germline CDR1 SGHRS, CDR2 YFSETQ. V was pared by 3 bases and J by 0 bases, with 10 bases of the junction left unmatched. The CDR3 length is 17 residues. The CDR3 is CASSSHTGGRMNTEAFF. The CDR3 nucleotides are TGCGCCAGCAGCTCACACACAGGGGGGAGAATGAACACTGAAGCTTTCTTT.

The J gene is TRBJ1-1, the V gene TRBV6-5; D gene unclear. V lost 2 bases, J lost 5 bases, and 9 bases lay in between. CDR1 is MNHEY and CDR2 is SVGAGI in the germline V gene. The CDR3 has 13 amino acids. The CDR3, as DNA: TGTGCCAGCAGTTACCCGGGGAGGACTGAAGCTTTCTTT. Its translation is CASSYPGRTEAFF.

The chain combines TRBV7-6 with TRBJ2-6; TRBD2 might be the D (5 bases). Germline lookup yields CDR1 SGHVS and CDR2 FNYEAQ. Trimming left V 0 bases short and J 4 bases short, with 10 bases between. The CDR3 is 16 residues long. The CDR3 protein is CASSLARGSGANVLTF. DNA of the CDR3: TGTGCCAGCAGCTTAGCGCGAGGGTCAGGGGCCAACGTCCTGACTTTC.

The V gene is TRBV21-1, the J gene TRBJ1-4; the D call of TRBD1 is as the table states it, not checked on the DNA. TRBV21-1 is deemed a pseudogene. The CDR3 runs to 18 residues. CDR3 protein: CASSKGEDRRSTNEKLFF. CDR3 bases: TGTGCCAGCAGCAAAGGGGAGGACAGGAGGTCAACTAATGAAAAACTGTTTTTT.

The chain has TRBV30 and TRBJ1-1; TRBD1 agrees at 8 bases. Germline V gene sequence: CDR1 GTSNPN, CDR2 SVGIG (reference sequence). V gave up 3 bases and J gave up 1 base; unmatched junction bases: 4. The CDR3 consists of 14 residues. CDR3 loop: CAWSLGQGNTEAFF. Written as DNA, the CDR3 is TGTGCCTGGAGCCTAGGACAGGGGAACACTGAAGCTTTCTTT. The full variable domain, completed using reference TRBV30 and TRBJ1-1, is SQTIHQWPATLVQPVGSPLSLECTVEGTSNPNLYWYRQAAGRGLQLLFYSVGIGQISSEVPQNLSASRPQDRQFILSSKKLLLSDSGFYLCAWSLGQGNTEAFFGQGTRLTVV.

The CDR3 DNA reads as TGTGCCAGCAGCGTAAGCGTTAACTATGGCTACACCTTC. It codes for CASSVSVNYGYTF. The chain has TRBV9 and TRBJ1-2; no clear D. Germline values: CDR1 SGDLS, CDR2 YYNGEE. Between the trimmed V and J ends, which lost 1 base and 1 base, there was a span of 5 bases. The CDR3 extends over 13 amino acids. The full variable domain, completed using reference TRBV9 and TRBJ1-2, is DSGVTQTPKHLITATGQRVTLRCSPRSGDLSVYWYQQSLDQGLQFLIQYYNGEERAKGNILERFSAQQFPDLHSELNLSSLELGDSALYFCASSVSVNYGYTFGSGTRLTVV.

This clone was recorded only once. The J gene is TRBJ2-7, the V gene TRBV28; 9 bases are shared with TRBD1. The trim removed 5 bases at V and 9 bases at J, leaving 14 bases unmatched. CDR3 size: 15 residues. CDR1 is MDHEN and CDR2 is SYDVKM in the germline V gene. For the CDR3, the DNA is TGTGCCAGCAGTACGCCCCTCGGACAGGGGACTGGGCAGTACTTC. Translating gives CASSTPLGQGTGQYF.

The chain joins TRBV12-1 to TRBJ2-7; no DNA check was done on the table's D call, TRBD2. TRBV12-1 is a recognized pseudogene. The CDR3 contains 13 residues. CDR3 in amino acids: CASSFSSPYEQYF. CDR3 in DNA: TGTGCCAGCAGCTTTTCCTCTCCCTACGAGCAGTACTTC.

The chain recombines TRBV6-1 with TRBJ1-1, with TRBD1 matching 7 bases. The CDR3 covers 16 residues. CDR1 is MNHNS and CDR2 is SASEGT in the germline V gene. J was trimmed by 4 bases and V by 2 bases; bases with no gene match: 10. CDR3 residues: CASSEMEGATGTEAFF. CDR3 in DNA: TGTGCCAGCAGTGAAATGGAGGGGGCGACCGGCACTGAAGCTTTCTTT.

The chain has TRBV29-1 and TRBJ2-7, with D unclear. Trimming stripped 7 bases from V and 0 bases from J, with 7 bases between. Looked up from germline, CDR1 is SQVTM and CDR2 is ANQGSEA. The CDR3 consists of 11 residues. The CDR3 bases are TGCAGCGCCGTAGCCTCCTACGAGCAGTACTTC. This encodes CSAVASYEQYF.